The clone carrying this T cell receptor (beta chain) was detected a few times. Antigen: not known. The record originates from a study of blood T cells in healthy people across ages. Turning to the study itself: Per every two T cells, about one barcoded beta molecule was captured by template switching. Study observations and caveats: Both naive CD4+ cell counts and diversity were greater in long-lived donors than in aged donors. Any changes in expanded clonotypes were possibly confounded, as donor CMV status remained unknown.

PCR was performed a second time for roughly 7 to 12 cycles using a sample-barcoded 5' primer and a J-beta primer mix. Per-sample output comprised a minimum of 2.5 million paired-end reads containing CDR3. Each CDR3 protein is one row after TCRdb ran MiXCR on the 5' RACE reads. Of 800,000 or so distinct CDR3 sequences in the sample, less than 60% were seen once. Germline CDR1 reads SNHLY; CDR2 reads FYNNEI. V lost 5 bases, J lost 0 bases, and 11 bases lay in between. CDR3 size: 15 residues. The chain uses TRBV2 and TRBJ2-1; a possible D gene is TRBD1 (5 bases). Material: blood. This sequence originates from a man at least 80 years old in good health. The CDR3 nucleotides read TGTGCCAGCAGTCCTCGGACAAGCTCCTACAATGAGCAGTTCTTC. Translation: CASSPRTSSYNEQFF. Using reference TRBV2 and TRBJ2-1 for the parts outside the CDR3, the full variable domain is EPEVTQTPSHQVTQMGQEVILRCVPISNHLYFYWYRQILGQKVEFLVSFYNNEISEKSEIFDDQFSVERPDGSNFTLKIRSTKLEDSAMYFCASSPRTSSYNEQFFGPGTRLTVL.